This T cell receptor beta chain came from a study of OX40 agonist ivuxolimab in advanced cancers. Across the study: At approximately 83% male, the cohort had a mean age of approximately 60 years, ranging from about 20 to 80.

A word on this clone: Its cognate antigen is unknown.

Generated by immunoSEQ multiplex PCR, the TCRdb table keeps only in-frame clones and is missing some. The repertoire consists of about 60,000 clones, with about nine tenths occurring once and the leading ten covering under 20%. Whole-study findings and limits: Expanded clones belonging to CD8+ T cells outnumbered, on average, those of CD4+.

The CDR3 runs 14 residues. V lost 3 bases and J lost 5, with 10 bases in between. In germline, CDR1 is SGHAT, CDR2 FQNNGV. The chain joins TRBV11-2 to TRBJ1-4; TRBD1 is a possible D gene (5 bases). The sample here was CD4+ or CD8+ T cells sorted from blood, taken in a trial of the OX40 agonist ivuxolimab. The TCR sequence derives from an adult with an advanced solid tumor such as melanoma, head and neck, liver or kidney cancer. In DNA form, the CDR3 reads TGTGCCAGCAGCTTCACGGGACGGAATGAAAAACTGTTTTTT. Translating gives CASSFTGRNEKLFF.